The rows below give T cell receptor beta chains drawn from one sample of a study of blood T cell repertoires in COVID-19. Generated by immunoSEQ multiplex PCR, the TCRdb table keeps only in-frame clones and is missing some. Of fewer than 200,000 clones listed, under 85% are singletons. Sequencing input: peripheral blood. The receptors stem from a man in his sixties who had recovered from COVID-19. The CDR3 runs from the conserved cysteine through the conserved F or W. The order of the fields is J gene, D gene, V gene, clone size, CDR3 protein, CDR3 DNA. D genes are given only for firm matches. Clone size is stated in some rows and not others, as once, few, many or a class when expanded.

J gene: TRBJ1-6; D gene: NA; V gene: TRBV30; clone size: NA; CDR3 protein: CAWRWALAGSPLHF; CDR3 DNA: TGTGCCTGGAGGTGGGCTCTAGCAGGTTCACCCCTCCACTTT
J gene: TRBJ1-2; D gene: NA; V gene: TRBV18; clone size: NA; CDR3 protein: CASSPTRQQANYGYTF; CDR3 DNA: TGTGCCAGCTCACCTACGAGGCAGCAAGCTAACTATGGCTACACCTTC
J gene: TRBJ1-2; D gene: NA; V gene: TRBV9; clone size: many; CDR3 protein: CASSADNTYGYTF; CDR3 DNA: TGTGCCAGCAGCGCAGACAATACCTATGGCTACACCTTC
J gene: TRBJ2-3; D gene: TRBD1; V gene: TRBV3-1/TRBV3-2; clone size: NA; CDR3 protein: CASSQDPTGSGTDTQYF; CDR3 DNA: TGTGCCAGCAGCCAAGATCCGACAGGGTCTGGCACAGATACGCAGTATTTT
J gene: TRBJ2-3; D gene: TRBD2; V gene: TRBV6-5; clone size: NA; CDR3 protein: CASTSGSTDTQYF; CDR3 DNA: TGTGCCAGCACTAGCGGATCCACAGATACGCAGTATTTT
J gene: TRBJ2-1; D gene: NA; V gene: TRBV3-1/TRBV3-2; clone size: NA; CDR3 protein: CASSQVIGAHEQFF; CDR3 DNA: TGTGCCAGCAGCCAAGTCATTGGGGCCCATGAGCAGTTCTTC
J gene: TRBJ2-7; D gene: NA; V gene: TRBV11-3; clone size: NA; CDR3 protein: CASSHLSGSEQYF; CDR3 DNA: TGTGCCAGCAGTCACCTTTCAGGCTCCGAGCAGTACTTC
J gene: TRBJ2-1; D gene: NA; V gene: TRBV14; clone size: NA; CDR3 protein: CANPGTYLNEQFF; CDR3 DNA: TGTGCCAACCCCGGGACTTATCTGAATGAGCAGTTCTTC
J gene: TRBJ2-2; D gene: NA; V gene: TRBV7-2; clone size: NA; CDR3 protein: CASSLVGPNTGELFF; CDR3 DNA: TGTGCCAGCAGCTTAGTTGGGCCTAACACCGGGGAGCTGTTTTTT
J gene: TRBJ2-7; D gene: TRBD1; V gene: TRBV19; clone size: few; CDR3 protein: CASGQGFYEQYF; CDR3 DNA: TGTGCCAGTGGACAGGGATTCTACGAGCAGTACTTC
J gene: TRBJ2-7; D gene: NA; V gene: TRBV11-3; clone size: few; CDR3 protein: CASSLGRRGRNEQYF; CDR3 DNA: TGTGCCAGCAGCTTAGGCCGCAGGGGCCGGAACGAGCAGTACTTC
J gene: TRBJ2-7; D gene: NA; V gene: TRBV6-5; clone size: NA; CDR3 protein: CASSYSPGRHYEQYF; CDR3 DNA: TGTGCCAGCAGTTACTCTCCGGGGAGGCACTACGAGCAGTACTTC
J gene: TRBJ2-3; D gene: TRBD2; V gene: TRBV5-6; clone size: NA; CDR3 protein: CASSLAGFGGRSTDTQYF; CDR3 DNA: TGTGCCAGCAGCTTGGCCGGGTTTGGCGGGAGGAGCACAGATACGCAGTATTTT